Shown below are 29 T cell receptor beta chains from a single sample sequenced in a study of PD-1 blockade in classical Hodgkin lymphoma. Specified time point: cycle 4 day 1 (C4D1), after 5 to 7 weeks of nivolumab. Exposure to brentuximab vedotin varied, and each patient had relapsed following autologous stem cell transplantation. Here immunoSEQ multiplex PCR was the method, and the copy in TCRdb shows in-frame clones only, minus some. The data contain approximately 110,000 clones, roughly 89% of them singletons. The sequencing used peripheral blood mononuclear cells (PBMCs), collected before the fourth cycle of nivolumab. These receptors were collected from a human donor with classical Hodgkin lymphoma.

The CDR3 loop reads CASRSAGGLLYEQYF. The CDR3 DNA reads as TGTGCCAGCAGGTCGGCAGGGGGTTTACTCTACGAGCAGTACTTC. This chain uses TRBV28 with TRBJ2-7, with 7 bases that match TRBD1. The germline gives CDR1 MDHEN, CDR2 SYDVKM. The V segment lost 6 bases and the J segment 3 bases; nucleotides outside the gene matches: 11. This CDR3 is 15 amino acids long.

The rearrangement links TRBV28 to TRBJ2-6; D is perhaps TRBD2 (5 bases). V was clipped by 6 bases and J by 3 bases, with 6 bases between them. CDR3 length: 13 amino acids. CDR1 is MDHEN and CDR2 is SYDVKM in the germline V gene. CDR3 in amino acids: CASRGGGANVLTF. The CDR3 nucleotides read TGTGCCAGCAGAGGAGGTGGGGCCAACGTCCTGACTTTC.

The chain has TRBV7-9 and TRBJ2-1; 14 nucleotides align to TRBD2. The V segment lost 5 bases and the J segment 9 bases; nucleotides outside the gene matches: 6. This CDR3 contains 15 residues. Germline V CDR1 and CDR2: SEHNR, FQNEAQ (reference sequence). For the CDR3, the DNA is TGTGCCAGCAGCAGGGGGACTAGCGGGAGCCGTGAGCAGTTCTTC. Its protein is CASSRGTSGSREQFF.

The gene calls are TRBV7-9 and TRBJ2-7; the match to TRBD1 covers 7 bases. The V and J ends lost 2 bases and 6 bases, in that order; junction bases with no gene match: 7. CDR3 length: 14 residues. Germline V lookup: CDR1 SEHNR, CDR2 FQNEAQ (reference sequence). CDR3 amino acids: CASSLPGTEGEQYF. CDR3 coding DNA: TGTGCCAGCAGCTTACCAGGGACAGAAGGCGAGCAGTACTTC.

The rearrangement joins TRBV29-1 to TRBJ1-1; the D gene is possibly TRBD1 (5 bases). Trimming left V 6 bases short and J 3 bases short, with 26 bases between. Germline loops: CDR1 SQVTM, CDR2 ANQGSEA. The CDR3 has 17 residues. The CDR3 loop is CSVAQLPGFGRHTEAFF. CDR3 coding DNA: TGCAGCGTAGCCCAACTTCCAGGGTTTGGTAGACACACTGAAGCTTTCTTT.

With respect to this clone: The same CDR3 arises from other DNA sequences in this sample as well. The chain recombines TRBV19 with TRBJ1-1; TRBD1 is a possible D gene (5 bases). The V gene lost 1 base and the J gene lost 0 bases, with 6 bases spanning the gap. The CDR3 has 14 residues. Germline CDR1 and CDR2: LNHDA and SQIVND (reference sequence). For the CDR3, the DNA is TGTGCCAGTAGTATAGGGACACTGAACACTGAAGCTTTCTTT. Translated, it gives CASSIGTLNTEAFF.

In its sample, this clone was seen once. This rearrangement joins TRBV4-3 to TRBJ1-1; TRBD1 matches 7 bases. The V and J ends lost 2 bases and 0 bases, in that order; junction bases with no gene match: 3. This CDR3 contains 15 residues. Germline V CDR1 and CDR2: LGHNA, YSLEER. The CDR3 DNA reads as TGCGCCAGCAGCCAATTCACAGGGGTGAACACTGAAGCTTTCTTT. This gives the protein CASSQFTGVNTEAFF.

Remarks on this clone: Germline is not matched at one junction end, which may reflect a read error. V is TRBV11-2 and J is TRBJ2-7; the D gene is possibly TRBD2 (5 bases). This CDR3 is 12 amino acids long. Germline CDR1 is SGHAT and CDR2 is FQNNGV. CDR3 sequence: CASSLGGALTRF. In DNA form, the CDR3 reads TGTGCCAGCAGCTTAGGGGGAGCGTTGACGCGCTTC.

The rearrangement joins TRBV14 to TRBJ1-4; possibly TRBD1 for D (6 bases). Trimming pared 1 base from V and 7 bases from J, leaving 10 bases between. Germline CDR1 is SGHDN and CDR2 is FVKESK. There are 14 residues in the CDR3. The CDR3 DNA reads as TGTGCCAGCAGCCAAGGGGGGCGCGGTGAAAAACTGTTTTTT. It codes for CASSQGGRGEKLFF.

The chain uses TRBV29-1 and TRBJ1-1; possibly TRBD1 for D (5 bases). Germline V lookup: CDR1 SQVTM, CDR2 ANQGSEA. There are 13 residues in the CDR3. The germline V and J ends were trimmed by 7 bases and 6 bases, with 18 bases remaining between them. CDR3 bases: TGCAGCGCCCTTGCCAGGGCTGGACCTGAAGCTTTCTTT. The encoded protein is CSALARAGPEAFF.

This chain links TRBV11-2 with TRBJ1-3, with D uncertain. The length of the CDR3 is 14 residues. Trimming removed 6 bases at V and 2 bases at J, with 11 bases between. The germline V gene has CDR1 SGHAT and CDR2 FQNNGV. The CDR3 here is CASSPDNAGNTIYF. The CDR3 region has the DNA TGTGCCAGCAGTCCTGACAACGCTGGAAACACCATATATTTT.

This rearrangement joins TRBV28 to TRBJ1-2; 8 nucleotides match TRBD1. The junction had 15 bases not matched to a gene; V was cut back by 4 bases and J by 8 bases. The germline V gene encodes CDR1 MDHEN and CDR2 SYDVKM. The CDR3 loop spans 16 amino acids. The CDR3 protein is CASSYVSRDRKGGYTF. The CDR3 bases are TGTGCCAGCAGTTACGTCTCCCGGGACAGGAAAGGCGGCTACACCTTC.

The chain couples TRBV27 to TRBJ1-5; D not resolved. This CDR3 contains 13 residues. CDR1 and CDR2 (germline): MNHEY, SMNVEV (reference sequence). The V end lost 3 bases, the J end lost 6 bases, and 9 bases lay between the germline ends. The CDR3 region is CASSLGVGQPQHF. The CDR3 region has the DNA TGTGCCAGCAGTTTGGGAGTGGGTCAGCCCCAGCATTTT.

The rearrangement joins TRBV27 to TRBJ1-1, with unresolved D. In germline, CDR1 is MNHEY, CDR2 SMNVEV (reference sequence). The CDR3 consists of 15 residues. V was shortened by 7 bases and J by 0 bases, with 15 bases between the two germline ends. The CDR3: CASKVLVDMNTEAFF. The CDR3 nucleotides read TGTGCCAGCAAAGTGTTGGTAGACATGAACACTGAAGCTTTCTTT.

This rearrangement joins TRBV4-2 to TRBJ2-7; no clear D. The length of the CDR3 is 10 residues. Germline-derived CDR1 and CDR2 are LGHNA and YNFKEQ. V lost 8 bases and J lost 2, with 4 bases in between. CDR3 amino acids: CASGTYEQYF. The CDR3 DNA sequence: TGTGCCAGCGGGACCTACGAGCAGTACTTC.

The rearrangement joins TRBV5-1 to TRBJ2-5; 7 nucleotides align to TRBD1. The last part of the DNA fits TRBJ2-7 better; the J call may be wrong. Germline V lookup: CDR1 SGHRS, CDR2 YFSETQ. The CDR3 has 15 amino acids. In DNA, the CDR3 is TGCGCCAGCAGCTCAACCGGGACAGCTACCTACGAGCAGTACTTC. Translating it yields CASSSTGTATYEQYF.

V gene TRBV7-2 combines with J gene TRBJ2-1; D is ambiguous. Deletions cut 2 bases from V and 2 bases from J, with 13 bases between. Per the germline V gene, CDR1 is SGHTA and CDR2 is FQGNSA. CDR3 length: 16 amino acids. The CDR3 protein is CASSLTPDLAYNEQFF. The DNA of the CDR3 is TGTGCCAGCAGCTTAACTCCGGACCTTGCCTACAATGAGCAGTTCTTC.

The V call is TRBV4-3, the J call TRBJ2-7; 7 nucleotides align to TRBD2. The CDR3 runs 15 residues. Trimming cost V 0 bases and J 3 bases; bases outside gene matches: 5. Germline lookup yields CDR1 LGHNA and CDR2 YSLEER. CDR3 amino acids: CASSQEMTSIYEQYF. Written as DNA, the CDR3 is TGCGCCAGCAGCCAAGAGATGACTAGCATCTACGAGCAGTACTTC.

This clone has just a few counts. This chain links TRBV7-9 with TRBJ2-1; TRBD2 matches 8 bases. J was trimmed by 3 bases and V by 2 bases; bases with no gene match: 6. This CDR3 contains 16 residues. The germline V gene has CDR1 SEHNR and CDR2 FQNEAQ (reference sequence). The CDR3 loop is CASSLWGSGIYNEQFF. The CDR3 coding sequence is TGTGCCAGCAGCTTATGGGGTAGCGGGATCTACAATGAGCAGTTCTTC.

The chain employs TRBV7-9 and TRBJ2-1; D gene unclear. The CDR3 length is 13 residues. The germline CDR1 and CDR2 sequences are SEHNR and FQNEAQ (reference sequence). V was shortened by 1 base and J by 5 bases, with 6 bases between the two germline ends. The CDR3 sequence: CASSLGLNNEQFF. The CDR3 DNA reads TGTGCCAGCAGCTTAGGTCTTAACAATGAGCAGTTCTTC.

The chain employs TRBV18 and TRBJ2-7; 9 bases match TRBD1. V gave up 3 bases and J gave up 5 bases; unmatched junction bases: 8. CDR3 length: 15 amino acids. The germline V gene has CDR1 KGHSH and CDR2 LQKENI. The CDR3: CASSPDRDRVHEQYF. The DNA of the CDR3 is TGTGCCAGCTCACCCGACCGGGACAGGGTCCACGAGCAGTACTTC.

The CDR3 nucleotides read TGTGCCAGTAGTAGATCTAGCGGAACCCACTCCTACAATGAGCAGTTCTTC. Residues: CASSRSSGTHSYNEQFF. The V call is TRBV19, the J call TRBJ2-1; 7 bases fit TRBD2. CDR1 and CDR2 from the germline V gene are LNHDA and SQIVND (reference sequence). Germline trimming cut 4 bases from V and 0 bases from J; bases unmatched to any gene: 9. The CDR3 extends over 17 amino acids. Full variable domain (missing parts from reference TRBV19 and TRBJ2-1): DGGITQSPKYLFRKEGQNVTLSCEQNLNHDAMYWYRQDPGQGLRLIYYSQIVNDFQKGDIAEGYSVSREKKESFPLTVTSAQKNPTAFYLCASSRSSGTHSYNEQFFGPGTRLTVL.

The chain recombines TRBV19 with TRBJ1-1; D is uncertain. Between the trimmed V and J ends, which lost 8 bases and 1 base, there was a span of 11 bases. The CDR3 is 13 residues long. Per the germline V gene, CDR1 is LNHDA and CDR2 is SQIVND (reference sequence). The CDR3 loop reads CASSGSWNTEAFF. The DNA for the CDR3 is TGTGCCAGTTCCGGCAGTTGGAACACTGAAGCTTTCTTT.

The CDR3 sequence: CASSPGGRDTQYF. The CDR3 DNA is TGTGCCAGCTCACCCGGCGGGAGGGATACGCAGTATTTT. The chain employs TRBV18 and TRBJ2-3, with 8 bases identical to TRBD2. The CDR3 has 13 residues. From germline, CDR1 is KGHSH and CDR2 LQKENI. Losses at the gene ends were 3 bases for V and 6 bases for J; bases not matched to a gene: 2.

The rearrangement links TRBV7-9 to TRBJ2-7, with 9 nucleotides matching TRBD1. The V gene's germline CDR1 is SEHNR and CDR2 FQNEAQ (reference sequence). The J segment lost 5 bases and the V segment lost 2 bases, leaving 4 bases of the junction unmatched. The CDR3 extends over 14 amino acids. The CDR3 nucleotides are TGTGCCAGCAGCTTAATAACAGGGGGCCACGAGCAGTACTTC. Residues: CASSLITGGHEQYF.

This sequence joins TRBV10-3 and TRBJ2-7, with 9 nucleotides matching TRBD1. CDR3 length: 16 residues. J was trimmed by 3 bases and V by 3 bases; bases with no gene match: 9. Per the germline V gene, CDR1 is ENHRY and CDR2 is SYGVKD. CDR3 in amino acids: CAISDATGTGNYEQYF. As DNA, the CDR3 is TGTGCCATCAGTGACGCCACCGGGACAGGGAACTACGAGCAGTACTTC.

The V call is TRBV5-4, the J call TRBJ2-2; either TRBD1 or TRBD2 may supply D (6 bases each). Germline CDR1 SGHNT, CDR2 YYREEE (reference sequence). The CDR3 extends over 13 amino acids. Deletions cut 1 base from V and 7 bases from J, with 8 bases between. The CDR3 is CASSLKGGGELFF. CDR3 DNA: TGTGCCAGCAGCTTGAAGGGGGGCGGGGAGCTGTTTTTT.

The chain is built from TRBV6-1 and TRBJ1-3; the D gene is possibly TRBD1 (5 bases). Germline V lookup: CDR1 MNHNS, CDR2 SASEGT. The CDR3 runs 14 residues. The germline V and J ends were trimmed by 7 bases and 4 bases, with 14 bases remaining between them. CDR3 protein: CASIAQGGGNTIYF. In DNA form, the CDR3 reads TGTGCCAGCATTGCTCAGGGAGGAGGAAACACCATATATTTT.

The CDR3 bases are TGTGCCTGGAGTGTAGGCAGGGGCAACAATCAGCCCCAGCATTTT. Protein sequence: CAWSVGRGNNQPQHF. The chain uses TRBV30 and TRBJ1-5; D may be TRBD1 (6 bases). The CDR3 is 15 amino acids. V lost 0 bases and J lost 3, with 12 bases in between. CDR1 GTSNPN and CDR2 SVGIG come from the germline V gene (reference sequence).